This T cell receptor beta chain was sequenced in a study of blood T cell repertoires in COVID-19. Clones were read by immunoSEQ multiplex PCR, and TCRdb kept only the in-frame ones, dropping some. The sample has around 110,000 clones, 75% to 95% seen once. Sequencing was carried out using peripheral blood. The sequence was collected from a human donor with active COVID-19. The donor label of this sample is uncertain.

The CDR3 sequence is CASSPRTGIRTGELFF. Here the CDR3 DNA reads TGTGCCAGTAGTCCTCGGACAGGGATTCGCACCGGGGAGCTGTTTTTT. The rearrangement uses TRBV19 and TRBJ2-2, with 8 bases aligning to TRBD1. The CDR3 sequence is 16 residues long. Germline V gives CDR1 LNHDA, CDR2 SQIVND (reference sequence). The ends lost 5 bases at V and 4 bases at J; junction bases unmatched: 9.